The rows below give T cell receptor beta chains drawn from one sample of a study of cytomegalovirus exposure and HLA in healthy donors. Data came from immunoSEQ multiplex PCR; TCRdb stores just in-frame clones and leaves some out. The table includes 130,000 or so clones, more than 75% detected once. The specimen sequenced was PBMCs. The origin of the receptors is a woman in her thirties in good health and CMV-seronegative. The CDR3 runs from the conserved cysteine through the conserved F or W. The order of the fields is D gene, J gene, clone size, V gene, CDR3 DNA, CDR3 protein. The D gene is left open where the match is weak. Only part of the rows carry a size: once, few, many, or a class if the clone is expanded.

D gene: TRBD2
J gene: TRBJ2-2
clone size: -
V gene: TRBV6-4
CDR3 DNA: TGTGCCAGCAGTGACGGGACTAGCACCGGGGAGCTGTTTTTT
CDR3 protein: CASSDGTSTGELFF

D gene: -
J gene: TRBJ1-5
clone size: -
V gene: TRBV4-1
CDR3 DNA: TGCGCCAGCAGCCACGGGGGAGGGAGCAATCAGCCCCAGCATTTT
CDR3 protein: CASSHGGGSNQPQHF

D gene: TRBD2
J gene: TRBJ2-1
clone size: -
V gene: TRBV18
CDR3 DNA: TGTGCCAGCTCACCAAATGCGGGGGGATACAATGAGCAGTTCTTC
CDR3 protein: CASSPNAGGYNEQFF

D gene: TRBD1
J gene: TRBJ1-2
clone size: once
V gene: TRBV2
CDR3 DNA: TGTGCCAGCAGTGAGCCCGACAGGGGGCAGGACTATGGCTACACCTTC
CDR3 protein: CASSEPDRGQDYGYTF

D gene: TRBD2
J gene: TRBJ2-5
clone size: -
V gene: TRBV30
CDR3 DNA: TGTGCCTGGAGCGCTATTAGCGGGGGGGGCCAAGAGACCCAGTACTTC
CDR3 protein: CAWSAISGGGQETQYF

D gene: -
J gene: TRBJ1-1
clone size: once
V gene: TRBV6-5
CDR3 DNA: TGTGCCAGCAGTTACACAGGAATGAACACTGAAGCTTTCTTT
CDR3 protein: CASSYTGMNTEAFF

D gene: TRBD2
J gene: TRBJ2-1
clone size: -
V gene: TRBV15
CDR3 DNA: TGTGCCACCAGCAGAGATTTGGCGGGGGGGCCCCACAATGAGCAGTTCTTC
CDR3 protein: CATSRDLAGGPHNEQFF

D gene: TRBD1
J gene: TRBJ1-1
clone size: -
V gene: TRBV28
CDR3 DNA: TGTGCCAGCAGTTCGCCGGGACAGGGGAGCACTGAAGCTTTCTTT
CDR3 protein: CASSSPGQGSTEAFF

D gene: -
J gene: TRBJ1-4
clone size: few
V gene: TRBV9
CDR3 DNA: TGTGCCAGCAGCGTAACGGGGAAAACTAATGAAAAACTGTTTTTT
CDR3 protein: CASSVTGKTNEKLFF

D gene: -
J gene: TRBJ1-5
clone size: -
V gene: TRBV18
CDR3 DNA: TGTGCCAGCTCACCATATCCGGGTGGTGGCAATCAGCCCCAGCATTTT
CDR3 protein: CASSPYPGGGNQPQHF

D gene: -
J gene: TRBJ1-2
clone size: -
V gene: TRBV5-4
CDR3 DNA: TGTGCCAGCAGCTTGGAGGTGGCGGCGAACTATGGCTACACCTTC
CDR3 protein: CASSLEVAANYGYTF

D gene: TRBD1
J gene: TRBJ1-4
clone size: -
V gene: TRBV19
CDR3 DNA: TGTGCGGCGGGACAGGGGGACGAAAAACTGTTTTTT
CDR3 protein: CAAGQGDEKLFF

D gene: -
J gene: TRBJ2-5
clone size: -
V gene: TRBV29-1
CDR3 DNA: TGCAGCGTTGTTGGCGCCGGTCGGGGGGAGACCCAGTACTTC
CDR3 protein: CSVVGAGRGETQYF

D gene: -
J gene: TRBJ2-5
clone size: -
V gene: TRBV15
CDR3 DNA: TGTGCCACCAGCGAAGGGGGAGGGCAAGAGACCCAGTACTTC
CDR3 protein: CATSEGGGQETQYF

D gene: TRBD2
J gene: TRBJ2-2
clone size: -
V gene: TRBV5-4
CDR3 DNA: TGTGCCAGCAGCTTAGGTAGCGGGGGGACCACCGGGGAGCTGTTTTTT
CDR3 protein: CASSLGSGGTTGELFF

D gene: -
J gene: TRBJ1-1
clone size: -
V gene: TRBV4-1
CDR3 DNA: TGCGCCAGCAGCGAACACAGGCTGAACACTGAAGCTTTCTTT
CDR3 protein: CASSEHRLNTEAFF

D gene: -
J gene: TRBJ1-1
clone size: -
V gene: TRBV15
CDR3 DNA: TGTGCCACCAGCCCCGGACTGATCAACACTGAAGCTTTCTTT
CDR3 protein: CATSPGLINTEAFF

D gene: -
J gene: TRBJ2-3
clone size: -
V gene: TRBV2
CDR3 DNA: TGTGCCAGCAGTGTTAGTACAGATACGCAGTATTTT
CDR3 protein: CASSVSTDTQYF

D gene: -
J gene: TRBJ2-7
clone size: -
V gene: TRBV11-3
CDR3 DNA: TGTGCCAGCAGCTTAGCCCCGGGGTCCTACGAGCAGTACTTC
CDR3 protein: CASSLAPGSYEQYF

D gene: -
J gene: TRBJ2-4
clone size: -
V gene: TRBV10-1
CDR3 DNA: TGCGCCAGCAGTGAGTGCCCCCACGGCATTCAGTACTTC
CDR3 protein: CASSECPHGIQYF

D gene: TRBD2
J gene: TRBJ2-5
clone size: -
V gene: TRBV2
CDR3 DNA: TGTGCCAGCAGTGGACTAGCTACACTGCAAGAGACCCAGTACTTC
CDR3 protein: CASSGLATLQETQYF

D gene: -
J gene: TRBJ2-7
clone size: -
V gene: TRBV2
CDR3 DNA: TGTGCCAGCATTCTAACCCCCCCCCGCGAGCAGTACTTC
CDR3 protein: CASILTPPREQYF

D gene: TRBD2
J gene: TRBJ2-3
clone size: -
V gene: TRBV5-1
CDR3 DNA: TGCGCCAGCAGCTTTTGGGGACTAGCGGGGGAGACAGATACGCAGTATTTT
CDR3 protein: CASSFWGLAGETDTQYF

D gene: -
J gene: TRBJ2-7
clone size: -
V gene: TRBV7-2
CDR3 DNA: TGTGCCAGCAGCTTAGGGCAGCGGGCGGGCGAGCAGTACTTC
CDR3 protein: CASSLGQRAGEQYF

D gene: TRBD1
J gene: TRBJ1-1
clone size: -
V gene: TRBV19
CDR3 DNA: TGTGCCAGTAGTGGAAACTCCGACAGGGGGAACACTGAAGCTTTCTTT
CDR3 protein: CASSGNSDRGNTEAFF

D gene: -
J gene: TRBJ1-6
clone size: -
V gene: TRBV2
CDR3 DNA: TGTGCCAGCAGTGATCCTGGGGGCGAGAGCTCCTATAATTCACCCCTCCACTTT
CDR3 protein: CASSDPGGESSYNSPLHF

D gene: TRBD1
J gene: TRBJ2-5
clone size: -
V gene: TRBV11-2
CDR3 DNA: TGTGCCAGCAGCTTAGGACAGGGGGCCGGAGAGACCCAGTACTTC
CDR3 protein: CASSLGQGAGETQYF

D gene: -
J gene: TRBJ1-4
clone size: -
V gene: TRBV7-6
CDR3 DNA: TGTGCCAGCAGCTTGCGGTTTCCTACTAATGAAAAACTGTTTTTT
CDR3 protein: CASSLRFPTNEKLFF

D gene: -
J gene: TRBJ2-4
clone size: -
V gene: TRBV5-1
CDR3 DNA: TGCGCCAGCACCTGGGAAGGGGAAAACATTCAGTACTTC
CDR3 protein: CASTWEGENIQYF

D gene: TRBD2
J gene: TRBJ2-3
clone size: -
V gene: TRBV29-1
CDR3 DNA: TGCAGCGTTGTGGTGGGGGGGAGCACAGATACGCAGTATTTT
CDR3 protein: CSVVVGGSTDTQYF

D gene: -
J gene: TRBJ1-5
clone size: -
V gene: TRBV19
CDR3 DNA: TGTGCCAGTAAACGGGTGAATCAGCCCCAGCATTTT
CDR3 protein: CASKRVNQPQHF

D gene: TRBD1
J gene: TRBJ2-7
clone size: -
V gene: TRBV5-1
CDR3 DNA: TGCGCCAGCAGCTTGGCCTTGGGACAGAGCTACGAGCAGTACTTC
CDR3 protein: CASSLALGQSYEQYF

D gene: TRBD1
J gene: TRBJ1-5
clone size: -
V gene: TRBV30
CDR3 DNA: TGTGCCTGGAGCACGGGACAGACTAATCAGCCCCAGCATTTT
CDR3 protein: CAWSTGQTNQPQHF

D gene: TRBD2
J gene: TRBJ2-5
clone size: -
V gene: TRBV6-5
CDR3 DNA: TGTGCCAGCAGACAGACTAGCGGGGGCCAAGAGACCCAGTACTTC
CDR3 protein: CASRQTSGGQETQYF

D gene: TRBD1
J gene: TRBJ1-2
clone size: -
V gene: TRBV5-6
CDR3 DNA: TGTGCCAGCAGACAGGGGACGGAAGGCTACACCTTC
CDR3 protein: CASRQGTEGYTF

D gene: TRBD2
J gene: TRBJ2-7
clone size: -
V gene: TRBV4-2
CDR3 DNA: TGTGCCAGCAGCCAAGATAAGGGTAGCGGGGGCTACGAGCAGTACTTC
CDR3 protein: CASSQDKGSGGYEQYF

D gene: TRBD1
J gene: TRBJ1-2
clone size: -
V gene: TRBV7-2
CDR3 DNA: TGTGCCAGCAGCCGGGACAGCTCTTTAGCTAACTATGGCTACACCTTC
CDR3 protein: CASSRDSSLANYGYTF

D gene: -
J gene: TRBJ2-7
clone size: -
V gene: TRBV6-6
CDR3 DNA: TGTGCCTCCAAGACAGACACATCCTACGAGCAGTACTTC
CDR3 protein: CASKTDTSYEQYF

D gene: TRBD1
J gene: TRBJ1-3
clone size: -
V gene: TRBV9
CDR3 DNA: TGTGCCAGCAGCACCCACCCCGGGACAGACTCTGGAAACACCATATATTTT
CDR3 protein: CASSTHPGTDSGNTIYF

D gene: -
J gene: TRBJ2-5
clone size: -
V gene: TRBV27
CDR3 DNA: TGTGCCAGCAGTTTAAGAGGCTTCCAAGAGACCCAGTACTTC
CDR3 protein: CASSLRGFQETQYF

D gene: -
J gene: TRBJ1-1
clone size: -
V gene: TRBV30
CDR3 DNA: TGTGCCTGGAGTCTCCGGGGAGGGACTGAAGCTTTCTTT
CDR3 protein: CAWSLRGGTEAFF

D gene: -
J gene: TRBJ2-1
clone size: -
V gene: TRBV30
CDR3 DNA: TGTGCCTGGAGTGCCAACAATGAGCAGTTCTTC
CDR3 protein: CAWSANNEQFF

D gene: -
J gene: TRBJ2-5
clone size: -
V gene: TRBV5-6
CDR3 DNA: TGTGCCAGCAGCTTTAAATTGACACGCCAAGAGACCCAGTACTTC
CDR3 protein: CASSFKLTRQETQYF

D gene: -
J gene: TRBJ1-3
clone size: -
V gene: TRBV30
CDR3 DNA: TGTGCCTGGAACACAGGTTCTGGAAACACCATATATTTT
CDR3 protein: CAWNTGSGNTIYF

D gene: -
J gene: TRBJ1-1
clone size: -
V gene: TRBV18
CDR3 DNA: TGTGCCAGCTTGCGTACCGCCGGGGGGTGGCACACTGAAGCTTTCTTT
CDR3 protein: CASLRTAGGWHTEAFF